This T cell receptor (beta chain) was observed in a study of T cells in Graves' hyperthyroidism and ophthalmopathy. Study-level results: Blood also held most thyroid clonotypes expanded beyond 0.001.

Germline V gene data show CDR1 as SGHRS and CDR2 as YFSETQ. The CDR3 sequence is 16 residues long. Researchers took RNA transcripts and amplified the TCR beta CDR3 regions from them. A first-round RT-PCR of the TCR CDR3 used the HTBI primer set. From the multiplex PCR reads, TCRdb called clonotypes with MiXCR, one entry per CDR3 protein. This repertoire shows fewer than 700,000 distinct CDR3 sequences, 15% to 20% found once; its top ten account for over 3.5%. To note about this clonotype: Its target is not known. The junction and the germline gene differ at one end; a read error may be behind it.

Every diagnosis used clinical symptoms, serum thyroxine and TRAb, thyroid ultrasound and orbital computed tomography. V is TRBV5-1 and J is TRBJ1-4; a possible D gene is TRBD1 (5 bases). Sequencing was done on a sample of blood. The receptor was isolated from a woman in her 30s with Graves' hyperthyroidism. CDR3 sequence (DNA): TGCGCCACCAGCTTGGGACCCGGTTACCAAAATGAAAAACTGTTTTTT. This translates into CATSLGPGYQNEKLFF.